Listed here is a single TCR beta chain. An even split of each subset's genomic DNA across several immunoSEQ plates was performed. When replicate PCRs were run on sorted subsets, they used 150 to 200 ng DNA, about 30,000 T cell genomes. The repertoire was sequenced with immunoSEQ multiplex PCR; TCRdb's copy has only in-frame clones and lacks some. This table holds roughly 2.5 million clones, around nine tenths found once. This record comes from a study of shared clonotypes between healthy human individuals. At the level of the study: Each donor's CD4 naive and CD4 memory cells filled three plates apiece, CD8 naive two, and CD8 memory one.

Germline CDR1 KGHSH, CDR2 LQKENI. This CDR3 is 14 amino acids long. J lost 7 bases, V lost 5 bases, and 9 bases had no gene match. The genes are TRBV18 and TRBJ1-1; 8 bases agree with TRBD1. Sequencing was performed on naive CD4+ T cells sorted from blood. Indicated subset: CD45RA+ positively selected. The clonotype comes from a man younger than 30 in good health. In DNA, the CDR3 is TGTGCCAGCTCAACCACCGGACAGGGAGGTGAAGCTTTCTTT. It yields the protein CASSTTGQGGEAFF. The full variable domain, its missing parts supplied by reference TRBV18 and TRBJ1-1, is NAGVMQNPRHLVRRRGQEARLRCSPMKGHSHVYWYRQLPEEGLKFMVYLQKENIIDESGMPKERFSAEFPKEGPSILRIQQVVRGDSAAYFCASSTTGQGGEAFFGQGTRLTVV.